This TCR beta chain was identified in a study of shared clonotypes between healthy human individuals. Background on the study: Donor ages ranged 18 to 49 years: a couple of women, three men. CD4 naive cells filled three plates per donor, CD4 memory three, CD8 naive two and CD8 memory one.

Profiled with immunoSEQ multiplex PCR; TCRdb holds only in-frame clones, not every one. The table shows some 800,000 clones, with roughly 92% occurring only once. Trimming pared 2 bases from V and 9 bases from J, leaving 14 bases between. There are 14 residues in the CDR3. CDR1 and CDR2 from the germline V gene are MNHEY and SMNVEV (reference sequence). As for this clone: What it binds is unknown.

Study-level results: Rarefaction exposed incomplete sorted-subset sequencing despite large depth. Apart from blood, nothing was sampled; tissue repertoires likely differ.

The naive CD8 population came from CD45RO-negative cells selected for CCR7, without terminally differentiated effector memory CD45RA+ cells. The sequence came from a man aged 25 to 40 in good health. V gene TRBV27 combines with J gene TRBJ1-5; perhaps TRBD1 as D (6 bases). Material for sequencing was naive CD8+ T cells sorted from blood. CDR3 in DNA: TGTGCCAGCAGTTTAGTTCAGGGGAGAGCGCCCCAGCATTTT. It codes for CASSLVQGRAPQHF.